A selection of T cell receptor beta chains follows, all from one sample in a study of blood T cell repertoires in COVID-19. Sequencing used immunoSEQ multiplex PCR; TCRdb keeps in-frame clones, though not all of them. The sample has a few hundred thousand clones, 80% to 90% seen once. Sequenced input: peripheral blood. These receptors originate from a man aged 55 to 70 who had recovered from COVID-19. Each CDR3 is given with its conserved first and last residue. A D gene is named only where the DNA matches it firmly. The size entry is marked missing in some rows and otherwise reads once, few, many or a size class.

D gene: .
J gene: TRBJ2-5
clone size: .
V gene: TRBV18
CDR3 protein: CASSGQTQETQYF
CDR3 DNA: TGTGCCAGCTCCGGACAAACTCAAGAGACCCAGTACTTC

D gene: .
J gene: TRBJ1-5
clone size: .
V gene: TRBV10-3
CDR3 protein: CAISESGGRNQPQHF
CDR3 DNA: TGTGCCATCAGTGAGTCGGGGGGACGCAATCAGCCCCAGCATTTT

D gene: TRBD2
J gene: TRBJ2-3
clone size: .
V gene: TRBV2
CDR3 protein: CASSEAPSGRETDTQYF
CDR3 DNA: TGTGCCAGCAGTGAAGCCCCTAGCGGGAGGGAAACAGATACGCAGTATTTT

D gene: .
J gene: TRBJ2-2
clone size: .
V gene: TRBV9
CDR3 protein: CASSVAGDSPGELFF
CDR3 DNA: TGTGCCAGCAGCGTAGCTGGGGACTCCCCCGGGGAGCTGTTTTTT

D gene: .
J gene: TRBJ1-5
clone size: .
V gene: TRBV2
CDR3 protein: CATLAGPNQPQHF
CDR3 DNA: TGTGCCACCCTGGCTGGGCCGAACCAGCCCCAGCATTTT

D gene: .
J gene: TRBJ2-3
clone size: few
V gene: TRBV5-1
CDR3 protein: CASSLVLAASTDTQYF
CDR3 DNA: TGCGCCAGCAGCTTGGTACTAGCTGCGAGCACAGATACGCAGTATTTT

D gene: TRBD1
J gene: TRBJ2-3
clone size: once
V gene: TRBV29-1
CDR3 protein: CSVPRTGEDTQYF
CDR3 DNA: TGCAGCGTTCCCCGGACAGGGGAAGATACGCAGTATTTT

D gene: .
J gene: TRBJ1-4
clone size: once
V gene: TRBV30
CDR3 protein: CAWSTGINEKLFF
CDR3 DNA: TGTGCCTGGAGTACAGGCATTAATGAAAAACTGTTTTTT

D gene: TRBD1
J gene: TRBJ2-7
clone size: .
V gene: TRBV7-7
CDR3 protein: CASSRDRETPEKYF
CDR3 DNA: TGTGCCAGCAGCCGGGACAGGGAGACGCCTGAGAAGTACTTC

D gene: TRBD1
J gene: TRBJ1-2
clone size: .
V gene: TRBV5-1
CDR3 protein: CASSLGAGQGGGYTF
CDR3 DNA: TGCGCCAGCAGCTTGGGGGCCGGACAGGGCGGTGGCTACACCTTC

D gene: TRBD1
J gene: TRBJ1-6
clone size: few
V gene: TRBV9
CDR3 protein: CASSARTGSYNSPLHF
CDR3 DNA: TGTGCCAGCAGCGCCAGGACAGGGAGCTATAATTCACCCCTCCACTTT

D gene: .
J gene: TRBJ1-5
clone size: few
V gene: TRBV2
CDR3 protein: CASRSGRTSNQPQHF
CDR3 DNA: TGTGCCAGCAGGAGCGGCAGAACTAGCAATCAGCCCCAGCATTTT

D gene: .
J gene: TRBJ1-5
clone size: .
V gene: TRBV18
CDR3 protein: CASSPDSHQPQHF
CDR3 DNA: TGTGCCAGCTCACCGGACAGTCATCAGCCCCAGCATTTT

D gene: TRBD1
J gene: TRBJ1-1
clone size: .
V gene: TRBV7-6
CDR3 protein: CASSSQGAANTEAFF
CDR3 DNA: TGTGCCAGCAGCTCACAGGGGGCGGCGAACACTGAAGCTTTCTTT

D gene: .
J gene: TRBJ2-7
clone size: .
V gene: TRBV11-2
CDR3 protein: CASSLAQYEQYF
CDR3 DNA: TGTGCCAGCAGCTTGGCCCAGTACGAGCAGTACTTC

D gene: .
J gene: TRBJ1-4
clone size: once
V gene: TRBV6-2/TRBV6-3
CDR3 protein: CASSFPLQGLATNEKLFF
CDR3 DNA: TGTGCCAGCAGTTTCCCCTTACAGGGCCTCGCAACTAATGAAAAACTGTTTTTT

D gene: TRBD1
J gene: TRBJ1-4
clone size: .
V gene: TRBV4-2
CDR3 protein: CASSRGLGQGPEKLFF
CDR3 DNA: TGTGCCAGCAGCCGCGGTTTGGGACAGGGGCCCGAAAAACTGTTTTTT

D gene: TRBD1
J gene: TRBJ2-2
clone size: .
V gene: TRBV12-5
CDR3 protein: CASGDRANTGELFF
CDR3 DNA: TGTGCTAGTGGGGACAGGGCGAACACCGGGGAGCTGTTTTTT

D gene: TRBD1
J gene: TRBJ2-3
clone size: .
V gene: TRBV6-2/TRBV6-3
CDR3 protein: CASSARDRGITDTQYF
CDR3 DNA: TGTGCCAGCAGTGCCCGGGACAGGGGGATCACAGATACGCAGTATTTT

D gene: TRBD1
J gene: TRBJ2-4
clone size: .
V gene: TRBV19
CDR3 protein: CASSMGPGQGAKNIQYF
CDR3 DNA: TGTGCCAGTAGTATGGGCCCGGGACAGGGGGCAAAAAACATTCAGTACTTC

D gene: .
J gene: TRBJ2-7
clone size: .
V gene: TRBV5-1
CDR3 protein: CASSLTFNEQYF
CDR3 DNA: TGCGCCAGCAGCTTGACATTCAACGAGCAGTACTTC

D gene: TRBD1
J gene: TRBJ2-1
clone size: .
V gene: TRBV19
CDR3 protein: CASSIRTGLYEQFF
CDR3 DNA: TGTGCCAGTAGTATTCGGACAGGGTTATATGAGCAGTTCTTC